One and the same sample provided the 20 T cell receptor beta chains below, sequenced in a study of shared clonotypes between healthy human individuals. Sequencing was performed with immunoSEQ multiplex PCR; in TCRdb, only in-frame clones are kept and a portion is missing. The table lists about 1 million clones, 65% to 75% of them singletons. The specimen sequenced was memory CD4+ T cells sorted from blood. The subset here: CD45RA-negative fraction. Source of these receptors: a man aged 18 to 30 in good health.

The chain employs TRBV6-1 and TRBJ2-1, with D possibly matching TRBD2 (7 bases). This CDR3 is built from 15 residues. Germline V gene data show CDR1 as MNHNS and CDR2 as SASEGT. Trimming stripped 2 bases from V and 9 bases from J, with 17 bases between. This chain's CDR3 is CASSERDKGRGEQFF. The CDR3 DNA reads TGTGCCAGCAGTGAACGGGACAAGGGGAGGGGTGAGCAGTTCTTC.

This clone was counted between two and nine times. The V call is TRBV25-1, the J call TRBJ1-2; perhaps TRBD1 as D (6 bases). Germline lookup yields CDR1 MGHDK and CDR2 SYGVNS. The V end lost 4 bases, the J end lost 4 bases, and 13 bases lay between the germline ends. The CDR3 loop spans 14 amino acids. CDR3 nucleotides: TGTGCCAGCAGTGGACACTCGACAGGCTATGGCTACACCTTC. Protein: CASSGHSTGYGYTF.

There are a few counts of this clone. The genes are TRBV29-1 and TRBJ2-4, with D perhaps matching TRBD1 (6 bases). The V gene's germline CDR1 is SQVTM and CDR2 ANQGSEA. Between the trimmed V and J ends, which lost 4 bases and 5 bases, there was a span of 9 bases. The CDR3 consists of 12 residues. The CDR3 spells CSVGTVENIQYF. The DNA for the CDR3 is TGCAGCGTTGGGACAGTTGAAAACATTCAGTACTTC.

The J gene is TRBJ2-3, the V gene TRBV4-3; D remains ambiguous. The CDR3 runs 17 residues. CDR1 is LGHNA and CDR2 is YSLEER in the germline V gene. Trimming took 0 bases from V and 4 from J, leaving 17 bases between them. The CDR3 spells CASSQDPNSRLADTQYF. Written as DNA, the CDR3 is TGCGCCAGCAGCCAAGATCCCAACTCCAGACTGGCAGATACGCAGTATTTT.

In nucleotides, the CDR3 is TGTGCCAGCAGCCGAGGGACTAGCGGTTACTATGAGCAGTTCTTC. Protein product: CASSRGTSGYYEQFF. The rearrangement joins TRBV7-2 to TRBJ2-1; TRBD2 agrees at 11 bases. This CDR3 is 15 amino acids long. CDR1 is SGHTA, CDR2 FQGNSA, per germline. The V and J ends lost 5 bases and 8 bases, in that order; junction bases with no gene match: 8.

The chain links TRBV5-6 to TRBJ2-2; D perhaps matches TRBD1 (5 bases). CDR1 is SGHDT, CDR2 YYEEEE, per germline. V lost 2 bases to trimming and J lost 1 base, with 6 bases between them. The CDR3 extends over 14 amino acids. CDR3 DNA sequence: TGTGCCAGCAGCTTAAGGGGGAACACCGGGGAGCTGTTTTTT. Encoded protein: CASSLRGNTGELFF.

This sequence joins TRBV5-5 and TRBJ2-7, with 11 bases aligning to TRBD1. V lost 4 bases, J lost 2 bases, and 5 bases stayed unmatched. In germline, CDR1 is SGHKS, CDR2 YYEKEE (reference sequence). The CDR3 consists of 15 residues. The DNA for the CDR3 is TGTGCCAGCAGCAGGGGACAGGGGGGGACCTACGAGCAGTACTTC. Its translation: CASSRGQGGTYEQYF.

The V and J genes are TRBV6-4 and TRBJ1-2; no firm D call. CDR3 size: 12 residues. V was cut by 5 bases and J by 6 bases, with 10 bases left in between. The V gene's germline CDR1 is MRHNA and CDR2 SNTAGT. CDR3 amino acids: CASSMNGDGYTF. The CDR3 DNA reads TGTGCCAGCAGTATGAATGGGGATGGCTACACCTTC.

This chain connects TRBV6-5 to TRBJ2-5; maybe TRBD1 (6 bases). The DNA end favors TRBJ2-7, so the J call may be wrong. CDR3 length equals 14 residues. Germline CDR1 and CDR2: MNHEY and SVGAGI. CDR3 sequence reads: CASSASPGAYEQYF. The CDR3 region has the DNA TGTGCCAGCAGCGCCTCCCCAGGGGCCTACGAGCAGTACTTC.

This rearrangement joins TRBV11-2 to TRBJ2-3; 8 positions agree with TRBD2. CDR3 length equals 13 residues. After removal of 4 bases from V and 9 bases from J, the junction contained 6 bases not matched to a gene. Germline lookup yields CDR1 SGHAT and CDR2 FQNNGV. CDR3: CASSSERGTTQYF. CDR3 nucleotide sequence: TGTGCCAGCAGCTCCGAGCGGGGGACGACGCAGTATTTT.

V gene TRBV5-1 combines with J gene TRBJ2-7; 8 positions match TRBD1. The CDR3 is 16 residues long. Germline V gene sequence: CDR1 SGHRS, CDR2 YFSETQ. V was clipped by 0 bases and J by 6 bases; unmatched bases: 11. In DNA form, the CDR3 reads TGCGCCAGCAGCTTGGCCCCGACCAGGGGGCGAGGCGAGCAGTACTTC. It codes for CASSLAPTRGRGEQYF.

V and J are TRBV30 and TRBJ1-6, with D uncertain. V was clipped by 1 base and J by 7 bases, with 11 bases between them. This CDR3 region has 14 residues. Germline lookup yields CDR1 GTSNPN and CDR2 SVGIG (reference sequence). The CDR3 coding sequence is TGTGCCTGGAGTGCCACTAAGTTAAATTCACCCCTCCACTTT. It is translated as CAWSATKLNSPLHF.

The chain recombines TRBV6-1 with TRBJ1-1, with D unclear. In germline, CDR1 is MNHNS, CDR2 SASEGT. The CDR3 length is 14 residues. Trimming left V 0 bases short and J 11 bases short, with 16 bases between. CDR3 sequence (DNA): TGTGCCAGCAGTGAAGCAGGAGGGAAAGGAAGGGCTTTCTTT. It is translated as CASSEAGGKGRAFF.

This chain connects TRBV18 to TRBJ1-4, with D perhaps TRBD1 (5 bases). The ends were cut back, 5 bases at V and 9 bases at J, with 16 bases in the middle. Germline V gene lookup returns CDR1 KGHSH and CDR2 LQKENI. The CDR3 has 14 residues. The CDR3 nucleotides read TGTGCCAGCTCAAAAGACAGAGAGGGCCAAAAACTGTTTTTT. This encodes CASSKDREGQKLFF.

The J gene is TRBJ1-5, the V gene TRBV6-5; a weak D match, TRBD1 (6 bases). V lost 6 bases, J lost 5 bases, and 17 bases lay in between. The germline V gene encodes CDR1 MNHEY and CDR2 SVGAGI. CDR3 length equals 15 residues. CDR3 protein: CASSPGGGRDQPQHF. The DNA of the CDR3 is TGTGCCAGCAGCCCCGGGGGGGGGCGAGATCAGCCCCAGCATTTT.

For this clone: Within the sample, other DNA sequences also encode this same CDR3. The V and J genes are TRBV5-1 and TRBJ2-7; D is unclear. From germline, CDR1 is SGHRS and CDR2 YFSETQ. The CDR3 runs 15 residues. With 0 bases removed from V and 0 bases from J, the gap between germline ends came to 10 bases. The CDR3 region is CASSLESESSYEQYF. The DNA of the CDR3 is TGCGCCAGCAGCTTGGAATCTGAGAGCTCCTACGAGCAGTACTTC.

This chain uses TRBV6-1 with TRBJ1-4; D call uncertain. V lost 4 bases to trimming and J lost 7 bases, with 10 bases between them. This CDR3 has 13 amino acids. CDR1 is MNHNS and CDR2 is SASEGT in the germline V gene. CDR3 region: CASSVLSGEKLFF. CDR3 DNA sequence: TGTGCCAGCAGTGTACTATCCGGTGAAAAACTGTTTTTT.

The chain carries TRBV7-2 and TRBJ2-2; the match to TRBD2 covers 7 bases. The CDR3 consists of 16 residues. Germline V gives CDR1 SGHTA, CDR2 FQGNSA. V lost 2 bases to trimming and J lost 4 bases; unmatched junction nucleotides: 7. The DNA of the CDR3 is TGTGCCAGCAGCTTACGAGGCGGGAGCGGCACCGGGGAGCTGTTTTTT. This gives the protein CASSLRGGSGTGELFF.

This clone has more than one count but fewer than ten. The chain combines TRBV28 with TRBJ1-2; D is ambiguous. Looked up from germline, CDR1 is MDHEN and CDR2 is SYDVKM. CDR3 size: 12 residues. Trimming took 6 bases from V and 4 from J, leaving 9 bases between them. In nucleotides, the CDR3 is TGTGCCAGCAGCCCCAACAGCTATGGCTACACCTTC. Translation: CASSPNSYGYTF.

The rearrangement links TRBV6-6 to TRBJ2-7; 7 bases align to TRBD1. The CDR3 is made up of 13 amino acids. J was trimmed by 0 bases and V by 11 bases; bases with no gene match: 7. Germline assignment: CDR1 MNHNY and CDR2 SVGAGI (reference sequence). CDR3 coding DNA: TGTGCCGCTTTGGACAGGAGCTCCTACGAGCAGTACTTC. It translates to CAALDRSSYEQYF.